Shown below are 31 T cell receptor beta chains from a single sample sequenced in a study of T cell repertoires in cytomegalovirus infection. TCRdb reprocessed the reads with MiXCR, giving one entry per CDR3 protein. The sample lists 200,000 to 300,000 distinct CDR3 sequences; about 12% were seen once. The sample comprised PBMCs. Every receptor here comes from a human donor in good health (CMV status not recorded). Some clones in this sample may be carry-over from other donors' samples.

This clonotype was seen ten or more times. The genes are TRBV19 and TRBJ2-7, with a possible D match to TRBD2 (5 bases). The CDR3 has 14 amino acids. V was shortened by 6 bases and J by 6 bases, with 18 bases between the two germline ends. From germline, CDR1 is LNHDA and CDR2 SQIVND (reference sequence). The CDR3 sequence is CASSGLRFEGEQYF. CDR3 bases: TGTGCCAGTAGCGGACTTCGATTCGAGGGCGAGCAGTACTTC.

Points on this clonotype: A much larger clonotype is one base distant, so this may be a read error. The chain carries TRBV7-2 and TRBJ2-1; 8 bases line up with TRBD2. The germline V gene encodes CDR1 SGHTA and CDR2 FQGNSA. CDR3 length: 13 amino acids. V lost 3 bases and J lost 9; bases outside the gene matches: 4. DNA of the CDR3: TGTACCAGCAGCTTGCCGACTAGCGTTGAGCAGTTCTTC. Protein: CTSSLPTSVEQFF.

The J gene is TRBJ1-6, the V gene TRBV6-6; the D is unclear. Trimming took off 8 bases at V and 0 bases at J, with 14 bases between the two ends. This CDR3 region has 16 residues. Germline loops: CDR1 MNHNY, CDR2 SVGAGI (reference sequence). The CDR3 loop reads CASARVPSSYNSPLHF. CDR3 coding DNA: TGTGCCAGCGCCCGGGTTCCAAGCTCCTATAATTCACCCCTCCACTTT.

This clonotype was recorded many times. The V gene is TRBV7-2, the J gene TRBJ2-7, with TRBD1 matching 8 bases. CDR3 size: 15 residues. The germline V gene encodes CDR1 SGHTA and CDR2 FQGNSA. V was pared by 5 bases and J by 3 bases, with 9 bases of the junction left unmatched. The CDR3 is CASSVSGTGLYEQYF. DNA for the CDR3: TGTGCCAGCAGCGTATCCGGGACAGGTCTCTACGAGCAGTACTTC.

The chain employs TRBV3-1 and TRBJ1-2, with 12 bases aligning to TRBD1. The germline V gene has CDR1 LGHDT and CDR2 YNNKEL (reference sequence). The J segment lost 8 bases and the V segment lost 4 bases, leaving 11 bases of the junction unmatched. This CDR3 is 16 amino acids long. The CDR3 spells CASSPQVPGTGGGYTF. CDR3 nucleotide sequence: TGTGCCAGCAGCCCTCAAGTCCCCGGGACAGGGGGCGGCTACACCTTC.

This clonotype occurred many times. The chain combines TRBV7-7 with TRBJ2-7; a weak D match, TRBD2 (6 bases). This CDR3 is built from 16 residues. Trimming removed 5 bases at V and 0 bases at J, with 17 bases between. Per germline, CDR1 SSHAT and CDR2 FNYEAQ (reference sequence). In DNA, the CDR3 is TGTGCCAGCAGCCCCATCGGGGGAGGTAGCTCCTACGAGCAGTACTTC. Protein sequence: CASSPIGGGSSYEQYF.

This clonotype was detected once. This clone may be a read error of a much larger clone one base away. The chain carries TRBV6-2 or TRBV6-3 and TRBJ2-7; tentative D call: TRBD2 (6 bases). The CDR3 covers 14 residues. CDR1 is MNHEY and CDR2 is SVGEGT in the germline V gene. V dropped 4 bases and J dropped 7 bases, with 17 bases sitting between them. The CDR3 protein is CASSLSGLASEQYF. Written as DNA, the CDR3 is TGTGCCAGCAGTTTGTCTGGGCTAGCGAGTGAGCAGTACTTC.

Ten or more counts support this clonotype. The chain uses TRBV7-9 and TRBJ1-5, with a weak D call TRBD1 (5 bases). The length of the CDR3 is 14 residues. The V and J ends lost 0 bases and 3 bases respectively, with 6 bases between them. In germline, CDR1 is SEHNR, CDR2 FQNEAQ (reference sequence). As DNA, the CDR3 is TGTGCCAGCAGCTTAGCAGGGGACAATCAGCCCCAGCATTTT. Amino acids: CASSLAGDNQPQHF.

This clonotype was observed many times. The rearrangement joins TRBV6-1 to TRBJ1-5; D gene unclear. V lost 5 bases, J lost 4 bases, and 9 bases lay in between. CDR3 length equals 13 residues. The germline V gene encodes CDR1 MNHNS and CDR2 SASEGT. The CDR3 DNA follows: TGTGCCAGCAGTCAAACCTTGAATCAGCCCCAGCATTTT. Translated: CASSQTLNQPQHF.

This clonotype occurred a few times. The chain carries TRBV29-1 and TRBJ1-3; tentatively, D is TRBD1 (5 bases). V was cut by 3 bases and J by 0 bases, with 9 bases left in between. The CDR3 has 14 residues. The germline CDR1 and CDR2 sequences are SQVTM and ANQGSEA. Here the CDR3 DNA reads TGCAGCGTTGATGGGGGGGACTCTGGAAACACCATATATTTT. Encoded protein: CSVDGGDSGNTIYF.

This clonotype was observed many times. The V and J genes are TRBV6-1 and TRBJ2-7, with 7 bases matching TRBD1. The V gene end was trimmed by 4 bases and the J gene end by 1 base; junction bases not matched to a gene: 1. This CDR3 spans 13 amino acids. Germline values: CDR1 MNHNS, CDR2 SASEGT. CDR3 bases: TGTGCCAGCAGTGTGGACAGGTCCTACGAGCAGTACTTC. Translated: CASSVDRSYEQYF.

V is TRBV29-1 and J is TRBJ2-2, with 8 nucleotides matching TRBD1. This CDR3 is 13 amino acids long. Germline trimming cut 5 bases from V and 8 bases from J; bases unmatched to any gene: 7. Germline V gene sequence: CDR1 SQVTM, CDR2 ANQGSEA. The CDR3, as DNA: TGCAGCGTTACCGAGACAGGGGCAGGGGAGCTGTTTTTT. Residues: CSVTETGAGELFF.

In its sample, this clonotype was seen many times. This rearrangement joins TRBV7-6 to TRBJ1-1; a possible D gene is TRBD1 (5 bases). The V gene lost 5 bases and the J gene lost 6 bases, with 13 bases spanning the gap. The CDR3 totals 13 residues. In germline, CDR1 is SGHVS, CDR2 FNYEAQ. The CDR3 DNA is TGTGCCAGCAGCCAGGGCTCGATGGCTGAAGCTTTCTTT. Translated, it gives CASSQGSMAEAFF. Complete variable domain (other parts from reference TRBV7-6 and TRBJ1-1): GAGVSQSPRYKVTKRGQDVALRCDPISGHVSLYWYRQALGQGPEFLTYFNYEAQQDKSGLPNDRFSAERPEGSISTLTIQRTEQRDSAMYRCASSQGSMAEAFFGQGTRLTVV.

This clonotype has more than one count but fewer than ten. The V call is TRBV19, the J call TRBJ2-5, with D hard to call. Germline V gene sequence: CDR1 LNHDA, CDR2 SQIVND (reference sequence). Trimming removed 2 bases from V and 5 bases from J, with 9 bases in between. The CDR3 extends over 13 amino acids. The CDR3 loop is CASSITKSETQYF. The CDR3 bases are TGTGCCAGTAGTATAACGAAGTCTGAGACCCAGTACTTC.

This clonotype has a handful of counts. J is TRBJ1-1 and V is TRBV5-1; TRBD1 might be the D (5 bases). The CDR3 runs to 13 residues. V gave up 4 bases and J gave up 7 bases, with 14 bases separating them. The V gene's germline CDR1 is SGHRS and CDR2 YFSETQ. The CDR3 sequence: CASSPPGQDEAFF. As DNA, the CDR3 is TGCGCCAGCAGCCCTCCGGGGCAAGATGAAGCTTTCTTT.

This clonotype has at least ten counts. The V gene is TRBV5-4, the J gene TRBJ2-3; the D is unclear. The CDR3 extends over 15 amino acids. From germline, CDR1 is SGHNT and CDR2 YYREEE (reference sequence). The V and J ends lost 4 bases and 1 base respectively, with 13 bases between them. The CDR3 DNA follows: TGTGCCAGCAGCCCCGGAAATTACGGCACAGATACGCAGTATTTT. It yields the protein CASSPGNYGTDTQYF.

This clonotype has a count of ten or more. This chain connects TRBV7-2 to TRBJ2-5; 8 positions agree with TRBD2. V shed 7 bases, J shed 3 bases, and the junction held 13 bases outside the gene matches. This CDR3 region has 16 residues. Germline V gives CDR1 SGHTA, CDR2 FQGNSA. The CDR3 spells CASTPLNGGAKETQYF. The CDR3 DNA follows: TGTGCCAGCACCCCCCTGAACGGGGGGGCCAAAGAGACCCAGTACTTC.

The CDR3 coding sequence is TGTGCCAGCAGTTTCTTAGAGAATCAGCCCCAGCATTTT. It specifies CASSFLENQPQHF. The chain is built from TRBV12-3 or TRBV12-4 and TRBJ1-5; D is unresolved. V was shortened by 3 bases and J by 4 bases, with 7 bases between the two germline ends. This CDR3 contains 13 residues.

The chain has TRBV20-1 and TRBJ1-2; 7 bases fit TRBD1. V shed 0 bases and J 5 bases; nucleotides not matched to a gene: 9. There are 15 residues in the CDR3. Germline V gives CDR1 DFQATT, CDR2 SNEGSKA (reference sequence). The CDR3, as DNA: TGCAGTGCTAGAGATCCCGTCAGGGGGGGGTATGGCTACACCTTC. Translation: CSARDPVRGGYGYTF.

This clonotype has just a few counts. The gene calls are TRBV19 and TRBJ1-2; D ambiguous. Germline assignment: CDR1 LNHDA and CDR2 SQIVND (reference sequence). This CDR3 is built from 12 residues. V lost 3 bases, J lost 8 bases, and 10 bases lay in between. CDR3 protein: CASSIKGLGYTF. The CDR3 DNA reads as TGTGCCAGTAGTATTAAGGGATTAGGCTACACCTTC.

This clonotype came up many times. The genes are TRBV7-9 and TRBJ1-1; D not certain. Per germline, CDR1 SEHNR and CDR2 FQNEAQ (reference sequence). The CDR3 contains 13 residues. Trimming cost V 2 bases and J 5 bases, with 9 bases left between them. This CDR3 is CASSLQEVTEAFF. The DNA of the CDR3 is TGTGCCAGCAGCTTACAGGAGGTAACTGAAGCTTTCTTT.

The chain employs TRBV6-6 and TRBJ2-2; tentatively, D is TRBD2 (5 bases). Germline lookup yields CDR1 MNHNY and CDR2 SVGAGI (reference sequence). Trimming removed 6 bases from V and 6 bases from J, with 14 bases in between. The CDR3 runs to 14 residues. The CDR3 DNA follows: TGTGCCAGCAGGACACTGGGAGACTCCGGGGAGCTGTTTTTT. Encoded protein: CASRTLGDSGELFF.

This clonotype turned up a few times. The V and J genes are TRBV5-1 and TRBJ2-7; D possibly corresponds to TRBD2 (6 bases). The germline V and J ends were trimmed by 2 bases and 4 bases, with 13 bases remaining between them. The CDR3 runs 14 residues. Germline V gene data show CDR1 as SGHRS and CDR2 as YFSETQ. The CDR3 loop reads CASSFETGRYEQYF. In DNA form, the CDR3 reads TGCGCCAGCAGCTTTGAAACGGGGAGGTACGAGCAGTACTTC.

The genes are TRBV2 and TRBJ1-5; 9 nucleotides align to TRBD1. V was pared by 6 bases and J by 2 bases, with 5 bases of the junction left unmatched. This CDR3 is built from 15 residues. The germline CDR1 and CDR2 sequences are SNHLY and FYNNEI. The CDR3 nucleotides read TGTGCCAGCAGACAGGGGGCAAGCGGCAATCAGCCCCAGCATTTT. Translating it yields CASRQGASGNQPQHF.

The chain couples TRBV28 to TRBJ1-2; the D is unclear. The length of the CDR3 is 12 residues. Deletions cut 3 bases from V and 4 bases from J, with 6 bases between. Per the germline V gene, CDR1 is MDHEN and CDR2 is SYDVKM. CDR3 nucleotide sequence: TGTGCCAGCAGTTTCGGGGTCTATGGCTACACCTTC. Translation: CASSFGVYGYTF.

In its sample, this clonotype was seen many times. This rearrangement joins TRBV7-2 to TRBJ2-3; D unresolved. The V end lost 1 base, the J end lost 6 bases, and 14 bases lay between the germline ends. This CDR3 is 15 amino acids long. Germline V CDR1 and CDR2: SGHTA, FQGNSA. This CDR3 is CASSLGPTSSDTQYF. DNA for the CDR3: TGTGCCAGCAGCTTAGGGCCCACCTCTTCGGATACGCAGTATTTT.

This rearrangement joins TRBV29-1 to TRBJ2-4; the match to TRBD1 covers 7 bases. Per germline, CDR1 SQVTM and CDR2 ANQGSEA. J was trimmed by 1 base and V by 5 bases; bases with no gene match: 8. The CDR3 is made up of 15 amino acids. CDR3 in amino acids: CSVYRGQGAKNIQYF. In DNA, the CDR3 is TGCAGCGTTTACAGGGGCCAGGGGGCCAAAAACATTCAGTACTTC.

The table lists this clonotype with a few counts. The chain combines TRBV7-3 with TRBJ1-6, with D maybe TRBD1 (6 bases). Looked up from germline, CDR1 is SGHTA and CDR2 is FQGTGA. The CDR3 is 14 amino acids. Trimming shortened V by 5 bases and J by 7 bases, and 12 bases separated the two germline ends. The DNA for the CDR3 is TGTGCCAGCAGCCAGGGACATGTGAATTCACCCCTCCACTTT. Translated, it gives CASSQGHVNSPLHF. Variable domain in full (rest from reference TRBV7-3 and TRBJ1-6): GAGVSQTPSNKVTEKGKYVELRCDPISGHTALYWYRQSLGQGPEFLIYFQGTGAADDSGLPNDRFFAVRPEGSVSTLKIQRTERGDSAVYLCASSQGHVNSPLHFGNGTRLTVT.

This clonotype has a count of ten or more. The genes are TRBV28 and TRBJ1-4; the match to TRBD1 covers 9 bases. This CDR3 is built from 13 residues. The V and J ends lost 6 bases and 7 bases, in that order; junction bases with no gene match: 3. Germline V gene data show CDR1 as MDHEN and CDR2 as SYDVKM. Written as DNA, the CDR3 is TGTGCCAGCAGGGGGACAGGGTCTGAAAAACTGTTTTTT. Protein product: CASRGTGSEKLFF.

This clonotype was recorded at least ten times. This sequence joins TRBV6-6 and TRBJ2-1; 9 nucleotides line up with TRBD2. This CDR3 spans 18 amino acids. Germline CDR1 reads MNHNY; CDR2 reads SVGAGI (reference sequence). Losses at the gene ends were 0 bases for V and 1 base for J; bases not matched to a gene: 7. The CDR3 region has the DNA TGTGCCAGCAGTTACTCGGGTAGCGGGAGTCTGTCCTACAATGAGCAGTTCTTC. Its protein is CASSYSGSGSLSYNEQFF.

In its sample, this clonotype was seen a few times. The chain is built from TRBV19 and TRBJ2-5; 9 nucleotides align to TRBD1. Germline-derived CDR1 and CDR2 are LNHDA and SQIVND (reference sequence). Trimming cost V 6 bases and J 0 bases; bases outside gene matches: 8. The CDR3 extends over 16 amino acids. The CDR3 sequence is CASSPFGQGNQETQYF. In nucleotides, the CDR3 is TGTGCCAGTAGCCCCTTCGGACAGGGGAACCAAGAGACCCAGTACTTC.